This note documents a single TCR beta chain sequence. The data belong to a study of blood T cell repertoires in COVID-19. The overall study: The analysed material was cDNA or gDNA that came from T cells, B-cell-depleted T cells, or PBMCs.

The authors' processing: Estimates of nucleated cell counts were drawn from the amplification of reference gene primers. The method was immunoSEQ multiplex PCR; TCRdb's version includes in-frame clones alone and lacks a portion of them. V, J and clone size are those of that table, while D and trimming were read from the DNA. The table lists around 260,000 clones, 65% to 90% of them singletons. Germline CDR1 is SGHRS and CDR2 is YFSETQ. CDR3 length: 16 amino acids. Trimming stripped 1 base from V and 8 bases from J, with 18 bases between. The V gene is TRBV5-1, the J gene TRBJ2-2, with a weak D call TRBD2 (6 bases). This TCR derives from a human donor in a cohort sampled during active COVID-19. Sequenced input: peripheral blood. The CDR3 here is CASSLPLMGGTGELFF. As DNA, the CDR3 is TGCGCCAGCAGCTTGCCACTAATGGGAGGAACAGGGGAGCTGTTTTTT. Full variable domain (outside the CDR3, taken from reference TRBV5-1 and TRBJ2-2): KAGVTQTPRYLIKTRGQQVTLSCSPISGHRSVSWYQQTPGQGLQFLFEYFSETQRNKGNFPGRFSGRQFSNSRSEMNVSTLELGDSALYLCASSLPLMGGTGELFFGEGSRLTVL.